This is a list of T cell receptor beta chains from one sample in a study of technical replicates of blood from a handful of donors. Clones were sequenced by immunoSEQ multiplex PCR, and TCRdb holds only the in-frame ones, with some missing. The table lists some 66,000 clones, roughly 98% of them singletons. Material: T cells isolated from PBMCs. The receptors here all came from a human donor in good health. Both conserved end residues are part of each CDR3. A D gene is named only where the DNA matches it firmly. Where a row states a size, it is once, few, many or the class of an expanded clone; other rows omit it.

clone_size d_call j_call v_call cdr3_aa cdr3_nt
- TRBD1 TRBJ1-1 TRBV15 CATSREYRGRGSDAEAFF TGTGCCACCAGCAGAGAGTACAGGGGGCGCGGGTCTGACGCTGAAGCTTTCTTT
- - TRBJ2-7 TRBV7-6 CASSLIRVGELSSYEQYF TGTGCCAGCAGCTTAATTCGTGTTGGGGAGCTTAGCTCCTACGAGCAGTACTTC
- - TRBJ1-1 TRBV30 CAWSGGGNTEAFF TGTGCCTGGAGTGGGGGGGGGAACACTGAAGCTTTCTTT
- TRBD1 TRBJ2-1 TRBV10-2 CASSDPKQGAPYNEQFF TGCGCCAGCAGTGACCCTAAACAGGGGGCCCCCTACAATGAGCAGTTCTTC
- - TRBJ1-5 TRBV12-5 CASGLVRGPQHF TGTGCTAGTGGTTTGGTACGGGGGCCCCAGCATTTT
- - TRBJ2-7 TRBV19 CASSKIQATLAYEQYF TGTGCCAGTAGCAAGATACAGGCGACCCTTGCGTACGAGCAGTACTTC
- TRBD1 TRBJ2-1 TRBV5-1 CASSVGQTYNEQFF TGCGCCAGCAGCGTGGGACAGACTTACAATGAGCAGTTCTTC
- - TRBJ2-7 TRBV25-1 CASSDSGAEQYF TGTGCCAGCAGTGATTCTGGGGCCGAGCAGTACTTC
- - TRBJ1-1 TRBV11-2 CASSPNTEAFF TGTGCCAGCAGCCCCAATACTGAAGCTTTCTTT
- TRBD1 TRBJ1-5 TRBV7-8 CASSSGQGVAF TGTGCCAGCAGCTCGGGACAGGGAGTGGCTTTT
- - TRBJ2-7 TRBV4-1 CASADHRGFYEQYF TGCGCCAGCGCCGACCACCGAGGGTTTTACGAGCAGTACTTC
- - TRBJ2-7 TRBV6-5 CASSYSLSGSHYEQYF TGTGCCAGCAGTTACTCGCTGTCGGGGTCCCACTACGAGCAGTACTTC
- - TRBJ2-4 TRBV5-1 CASSWGTDKQNIQYF TGCGCCAGCAGCTGGGGGACTGACAAGCAAAACATTCAGTACTTC
- TRBD1 TRBJ1-1 TRBV5-1 CASDSGGLGTEAFF TGCGCCAGCGACTCAGGGGGCCTGGGAACTGAAGCTTTCTTT
- TRBD2 TRBJ2-5 TRBV5-1 CASSLVAGGLGETQYF TGCGCCAGCAGCTTGGTTGCGGGAGGGCTGGGAGAGACCCAGTACTTC
few TRBD1 TRBJ2-7 TRBV5-5 CASSPTTGGIAEQYF TGTGCCAGCAGCCCAACCACAGGGGGGATAGCCGAGCAGTACTTC
- - TRBJ2-1 TRBV7-3 CASSFEGGRYNEQFF TGTGCCAGCAGCTTCGAGGGAGGCAGGTACAATGAGCAGTTCTTC
- - TRBJ2-7 TRBV23-1 CASSHGGWVSYEQYF TGCGCCAGCAGTCACGGGGGATGGGTCTCCTACGAGCAGTACTTC
- - TRBJ1-1 TRBV5-1 CASSFSVRGWDTEAFF TGCGCCAGCAGCTTTTCAGTTCGAGGATGGGACACTGAAGCTTTCTTT
- - TRBJ2-3 TRBV19 CASSIRDTSTDTQYF TGTGCCAGTAGTATCCGTGACACTAGCACAGATACGCAGTATTTT
- TRBD2 TRBJ2-7 TRBV2 CASSWTSGVDEQYF TGTGCCAGCAGTTGGACTAGCGGCGTCGACGAGCAGTACTTC
- - TRBJ2-2 TRBV2 CASSLGRTLNTGELFF TGTGCCAGCAGTCTGGGGAGGACTTTAAACACCGGGGAGCTGTTTTTT
- - TRBJ2-7 TRBV6-5 CASSYTQGSPYEQYF TGTGCCAGCAGTTACACTCAGGGATCCCCCTACGAGCAGTACTTC
- - TRBJ1-1 TRBV5-1 CASSLEIGQAFF TGCGCCAGCAGCTTGGAAATTGGGCAAGCTTTCTTT
- TRBD2 TRBJ2-1 TRBV10-3 CAISSGLAGGYNEQFF TGTGCCATCAGTTCGGGACTAGCGGGGGGCTACAATGAGCAGTTCTTC
- - TRBJ1-5 TRBV15 CATSRDRDSNQPQHF TGTGCCACCAGCAGAGACCGGGATTCCAATCAGCCCCAGCATTTT
- - TRBJ2-2 TRBV7-9 CASSLTLNTGELFF TGTGCCAGCAGCTTAACGCTAAACACCGGGGAGCTGTTTTTT
- TRBD1 TRBJ1-5 TRBV9 CASSVGTGEPPLPQHF TGTGCCAGCAGCGTAGGAACAGGGGAGCCTCCATTGCCCCAGCATTTT
- TRBD2 TRBJ2-1 TRBV7-9 CASSLISPGGVFQFF TGTGCCAGCAGCTTAATCTCCCCGGGGGGGGTATTTCAGTTCTTC
once TRBD2 TRBJ2-7 TRBV29-1 CSVAGLAGPEQYF TGCAGCGTTGCAGGGCTAGCGGGACCCGAGCAGTACTTC
- - TRBJ1-2 TRBV25-1 CASSGVTGFYTF TGTGCCAGCAGTGGCGTCACAGGGTTCTACACCTTC
- - TRBJ1-5 TRBV2 CASSEIQARGQPQHF TGTGCCAGCAGTGAAATACAGGCAAGGGGGCAGCCCCAGCATTTT
- TRBD2 TRBJ2-1 TRBV10-3 CAISSGTSGYNEQFF TGTGCCATCAGCTCTGGGACTAGCGGTTACAATGAGCAGTTCTTC
- TRBD2 TRBJ2-7 TRBV6-5 CASSPHRGRAHEQYF TGTGCCAGCAGCCCGCACCGAGGGAGGGCCCACGAGCAGTACTTC
- - TRBJ1-6 TRBV7-9 CASSLWADGSPLHF TGTGCCAGCAGCTTATGGGCTGATGGATCACCCCTCCACTTT
- TRBD1 TRBJ2-7 TRBV2 CASRTGSNEQYF TGTGCCAGCAGGACAGGGTCTAACGAGCAGTACTTC
- - TRBJ2-1 TRBV7-8 CASSLNRDEQFF TGTGCCAGCAGCCTAAACAGGGATGAGCAGTTCTTC
- - TRBJ1-1 TRBV19 CASSINSYTEAFF TGTGCCAGTAGTATTAATTCCTACACTGAAGCTTTCTTT
once TRBD2 TRBJ2-1 TRBV30 CAWRRGTPYNEQFF TGTGCCTGGAGGCGGGGGACCCCCTACAATGAGCAGTTCTTC
- - TRBJ1-4 TRBV25-1 CASKGEGSREKLFF TGTGCCAGCAAGGGGGAAGGGTCTCGAGAAAAACTGTTTTTT
- - TRBJ1-1 TRBV6-5 CASSVHRDTEAFF TGTGCCAGCAGCGTACACCGGGACACTGAAGCTTTCTTT